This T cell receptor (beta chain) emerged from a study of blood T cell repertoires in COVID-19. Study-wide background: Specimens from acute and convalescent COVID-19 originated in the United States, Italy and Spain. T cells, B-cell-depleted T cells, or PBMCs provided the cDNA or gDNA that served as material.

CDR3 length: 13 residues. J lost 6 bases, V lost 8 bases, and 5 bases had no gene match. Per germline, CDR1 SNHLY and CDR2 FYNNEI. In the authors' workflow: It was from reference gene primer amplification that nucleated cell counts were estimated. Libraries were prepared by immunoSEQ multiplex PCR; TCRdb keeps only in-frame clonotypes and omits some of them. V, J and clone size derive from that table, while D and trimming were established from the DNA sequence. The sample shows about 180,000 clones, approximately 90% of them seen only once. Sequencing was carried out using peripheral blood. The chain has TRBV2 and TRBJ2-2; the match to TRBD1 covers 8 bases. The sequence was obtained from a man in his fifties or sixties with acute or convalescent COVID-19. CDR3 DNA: TGTGCCAGCGGGACAGGCCCCCCCGGGGAGCTGTTTTTT. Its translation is CASGTGPPGELFF.